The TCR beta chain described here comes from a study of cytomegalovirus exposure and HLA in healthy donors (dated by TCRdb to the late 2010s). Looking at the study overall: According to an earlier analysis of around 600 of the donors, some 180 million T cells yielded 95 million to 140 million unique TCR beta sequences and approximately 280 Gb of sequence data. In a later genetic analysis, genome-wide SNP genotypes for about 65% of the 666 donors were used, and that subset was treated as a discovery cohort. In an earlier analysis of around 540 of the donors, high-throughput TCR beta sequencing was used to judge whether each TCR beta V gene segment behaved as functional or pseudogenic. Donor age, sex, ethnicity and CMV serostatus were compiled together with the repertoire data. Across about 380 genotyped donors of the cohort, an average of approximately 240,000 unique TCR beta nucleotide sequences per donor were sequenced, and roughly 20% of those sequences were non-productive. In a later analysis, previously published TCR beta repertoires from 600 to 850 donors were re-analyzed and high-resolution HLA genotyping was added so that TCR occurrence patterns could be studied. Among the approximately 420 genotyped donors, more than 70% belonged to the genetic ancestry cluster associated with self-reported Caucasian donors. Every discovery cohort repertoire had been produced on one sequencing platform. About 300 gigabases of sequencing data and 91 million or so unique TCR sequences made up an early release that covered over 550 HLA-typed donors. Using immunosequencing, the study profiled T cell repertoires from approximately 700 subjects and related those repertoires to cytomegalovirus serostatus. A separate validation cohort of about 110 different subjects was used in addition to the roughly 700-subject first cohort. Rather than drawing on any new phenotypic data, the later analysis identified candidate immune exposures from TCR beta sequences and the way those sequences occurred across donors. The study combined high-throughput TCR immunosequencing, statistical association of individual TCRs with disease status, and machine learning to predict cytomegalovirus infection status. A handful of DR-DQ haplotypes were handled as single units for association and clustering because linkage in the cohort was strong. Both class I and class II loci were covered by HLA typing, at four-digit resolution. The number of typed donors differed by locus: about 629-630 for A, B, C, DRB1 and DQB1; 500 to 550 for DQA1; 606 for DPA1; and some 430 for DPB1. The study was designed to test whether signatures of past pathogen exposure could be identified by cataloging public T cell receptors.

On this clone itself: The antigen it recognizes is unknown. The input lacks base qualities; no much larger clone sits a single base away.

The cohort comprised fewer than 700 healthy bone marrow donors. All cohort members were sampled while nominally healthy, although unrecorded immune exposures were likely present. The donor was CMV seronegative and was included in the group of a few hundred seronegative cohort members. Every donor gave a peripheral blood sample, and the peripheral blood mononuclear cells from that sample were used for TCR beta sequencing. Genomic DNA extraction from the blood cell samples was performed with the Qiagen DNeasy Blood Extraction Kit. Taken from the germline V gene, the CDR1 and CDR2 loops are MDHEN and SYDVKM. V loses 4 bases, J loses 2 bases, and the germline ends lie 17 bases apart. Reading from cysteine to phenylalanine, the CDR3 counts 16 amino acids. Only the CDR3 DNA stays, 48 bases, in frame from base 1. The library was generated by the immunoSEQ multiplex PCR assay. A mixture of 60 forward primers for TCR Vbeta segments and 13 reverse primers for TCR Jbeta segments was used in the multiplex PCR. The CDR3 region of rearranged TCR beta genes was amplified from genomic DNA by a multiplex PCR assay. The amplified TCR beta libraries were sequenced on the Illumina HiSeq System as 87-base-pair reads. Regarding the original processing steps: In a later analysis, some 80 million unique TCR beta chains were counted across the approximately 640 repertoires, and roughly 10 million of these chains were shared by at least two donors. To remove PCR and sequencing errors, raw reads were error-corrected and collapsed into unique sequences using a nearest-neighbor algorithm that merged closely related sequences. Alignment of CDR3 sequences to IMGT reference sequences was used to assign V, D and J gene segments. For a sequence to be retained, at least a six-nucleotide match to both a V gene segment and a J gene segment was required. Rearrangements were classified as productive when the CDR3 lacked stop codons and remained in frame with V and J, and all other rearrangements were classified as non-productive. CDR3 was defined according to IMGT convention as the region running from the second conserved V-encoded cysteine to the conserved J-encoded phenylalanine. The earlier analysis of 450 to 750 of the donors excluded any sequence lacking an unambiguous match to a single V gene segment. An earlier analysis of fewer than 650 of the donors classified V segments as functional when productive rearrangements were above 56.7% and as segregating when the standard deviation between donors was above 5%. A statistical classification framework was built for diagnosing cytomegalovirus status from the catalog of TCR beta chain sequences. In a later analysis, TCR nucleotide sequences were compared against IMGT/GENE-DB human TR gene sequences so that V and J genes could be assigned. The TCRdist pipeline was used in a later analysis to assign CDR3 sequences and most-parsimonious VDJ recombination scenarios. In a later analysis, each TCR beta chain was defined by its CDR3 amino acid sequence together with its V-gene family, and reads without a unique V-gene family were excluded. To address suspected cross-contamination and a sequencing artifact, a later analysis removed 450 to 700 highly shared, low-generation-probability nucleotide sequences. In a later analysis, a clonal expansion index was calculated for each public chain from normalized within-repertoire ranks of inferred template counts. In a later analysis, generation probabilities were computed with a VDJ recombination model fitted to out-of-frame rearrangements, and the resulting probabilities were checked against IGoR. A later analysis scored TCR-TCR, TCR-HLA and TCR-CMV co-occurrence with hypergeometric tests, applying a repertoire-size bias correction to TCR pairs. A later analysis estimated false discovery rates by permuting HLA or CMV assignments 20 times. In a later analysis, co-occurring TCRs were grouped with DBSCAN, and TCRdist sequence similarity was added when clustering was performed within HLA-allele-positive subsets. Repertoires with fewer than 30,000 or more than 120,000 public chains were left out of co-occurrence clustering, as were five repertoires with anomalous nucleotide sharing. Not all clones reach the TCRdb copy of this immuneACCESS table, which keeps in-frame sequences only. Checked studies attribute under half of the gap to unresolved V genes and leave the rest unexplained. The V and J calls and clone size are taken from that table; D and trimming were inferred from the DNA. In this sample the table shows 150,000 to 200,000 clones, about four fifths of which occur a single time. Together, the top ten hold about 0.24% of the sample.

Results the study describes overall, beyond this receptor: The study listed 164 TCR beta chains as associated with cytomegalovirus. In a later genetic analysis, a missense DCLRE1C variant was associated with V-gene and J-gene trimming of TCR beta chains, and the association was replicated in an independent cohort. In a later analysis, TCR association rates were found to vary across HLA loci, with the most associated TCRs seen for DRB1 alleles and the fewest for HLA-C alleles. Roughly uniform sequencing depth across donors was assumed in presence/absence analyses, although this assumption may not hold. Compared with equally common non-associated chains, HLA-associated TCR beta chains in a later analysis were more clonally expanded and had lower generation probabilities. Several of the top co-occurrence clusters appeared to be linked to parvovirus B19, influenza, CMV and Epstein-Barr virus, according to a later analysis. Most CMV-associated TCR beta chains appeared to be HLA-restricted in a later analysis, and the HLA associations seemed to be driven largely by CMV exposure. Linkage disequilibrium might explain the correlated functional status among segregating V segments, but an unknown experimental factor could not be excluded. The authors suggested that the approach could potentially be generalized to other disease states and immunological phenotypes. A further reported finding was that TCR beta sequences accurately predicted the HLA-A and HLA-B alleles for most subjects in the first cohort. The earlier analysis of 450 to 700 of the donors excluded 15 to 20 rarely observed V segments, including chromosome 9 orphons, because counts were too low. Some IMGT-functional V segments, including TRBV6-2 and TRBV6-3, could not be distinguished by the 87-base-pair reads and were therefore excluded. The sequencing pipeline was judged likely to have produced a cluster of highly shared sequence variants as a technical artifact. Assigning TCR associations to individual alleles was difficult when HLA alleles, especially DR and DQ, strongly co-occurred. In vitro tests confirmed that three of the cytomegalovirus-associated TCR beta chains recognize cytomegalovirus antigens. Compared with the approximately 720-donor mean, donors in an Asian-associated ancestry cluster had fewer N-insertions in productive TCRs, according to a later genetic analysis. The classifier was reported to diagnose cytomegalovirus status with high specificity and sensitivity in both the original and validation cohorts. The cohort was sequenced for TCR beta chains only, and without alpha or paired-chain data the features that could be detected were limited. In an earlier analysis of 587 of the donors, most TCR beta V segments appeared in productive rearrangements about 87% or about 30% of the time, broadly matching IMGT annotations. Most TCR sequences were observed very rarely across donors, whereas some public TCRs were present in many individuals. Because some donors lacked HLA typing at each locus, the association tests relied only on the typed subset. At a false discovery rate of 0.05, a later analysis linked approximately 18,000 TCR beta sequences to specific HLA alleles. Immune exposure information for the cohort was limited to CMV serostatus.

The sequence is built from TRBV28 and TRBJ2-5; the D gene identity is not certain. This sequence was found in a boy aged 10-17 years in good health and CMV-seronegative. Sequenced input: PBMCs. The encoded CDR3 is CASSSPPTDPQETQYF. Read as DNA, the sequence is TGTGCCAGCAGTTCTCCCCCCACAGATCCTCAAGAGACCCAGTACTTC.